These T cell receptor beta chains were read from a single sample in a study of blood T cell repertoires in COVID-19. Produced via immunoSEQ multiplex PCR; TCRdb's table is partial and in-frame only. The profile shows approximately 150,000 clones, around 84% of them singletons. Source material: peripheral blood. The receptor set was obtained from an elderly woman with COVID-19, enrolled during active disease. Both conserved end residues are part of each CDR3. Fields, in order: V gene, J gene, D gene, clone size, CDR3 DNA, CDR3 protein. The D gene is left open where the match is weak. The size field is filled for only some rows; it gives once, few, many or a size class.

TRBV3-1/TRBV3-2,TRBJ2-5,TRBD2,.,TGTGCCAGCAGCCGACTAGCGGAAGAGACCCAGTACTTC,CASSRLAEETQYF
TRBV29-1,TRBJ1-2,.,.,TGCAGCGTTGAAGTTGTCAGGGTTAAGCTTGGCTACACCTTC,CSVEVVRVKLGYTF
TRBV7-8,TRBJ2-1,.,.,TGTGCCAGCAGCTTCCGCGAGGCGCCCTACAATGAGCAGTTCTTC,CASSFREAPYNEQFF
TRBV7-2,TRBJ2-7,TRBD2,.,TGTGCCAGCAGCCTAGGACGCTTACTAGCGGGGTCCTACGAGCAGTACTTC,CASSLGRLLAGSYEQYF
TRBV4-3,TRBJ1-4,.,.,TGCGCCAGCAGCCAAGATGGCCAGGTTAATGAAAAACTGTTTTTT,CASSQDGQVNEKLFF
TRBV10-3,TRBJ2-7,.,.,TGTGCCATCAGCGGTGGACAGCGCTACGAGCAGTACTTC,CAISGGQRYEQYF
TRBV19,TRBJ2-5,.,.,TGTGCCAGTAGTACCAGCCCCCCAGGGGCACAAGAGACCCAGTACTTC,CASSTSPPGAQETQYF
TRBV11-2,TRBJ2-1,.,.,TGTGCCAGCAGCTTATTGTCCGGACAAGGAGGGTCGGGTGAGCAGTTCTTC,CASSLLSGQGGSGEQFF
TRBV24-1,TRBJ2-3,TRBD1,once,TGTGCCACCCAGGGGGTGGATACGCAGTATTTT,CATQGVDTQYF
TRBV28,TRBJ1-5,TRBD1,.,TGTGCCAGCAGTTTGGGTCCAGGGGGTCAGCCCCAGCATTTT,CASSLGPGGQPQHF
TRBV19,TRBJ2-6,.,.,TGTGCCAGTAGTGCGGACTCTGGGGCCAACGTCCTGACTTTC,CASSADSGANVLTF
TRBV28,TRBJ1-3,.,.,TGTGCCAGCAGTTTGTCTGGCAGGATCGGTGCGGGAAACACCATATATTTT,CASSLSGRIGAGNTIYF
TRBV5-6,TRBJ2-7,TRBD2,.,TGTGCCAGCAGCCCTGGGACTGGACTAGCGGGAGGGATATGGCACTTC,CASSPGTGLAGGIWHF
TRBV9,TRBJ2-2,.,.,TGTGCCAGCAGCCCTATTATCACCGGGGAGCTGTTTTTT,CASSPIITGELFF
TRBV6-5,TRBJ2-1,.,.,TGTGCCAGCAGTTACTTAAGGGGGATATACAATGAGCAGTTCTTC,CASSYLRGIYNEQFF
TRBV18,TRBJ2-7,.,.,TGTGCCAGCTCACCCCAACTGACAGGCTACGAGCAGTACTTC,CASSPQLTGYEQYF
TRBV12-2,TRBJ2-3,.,.,TGTGCAAGTCGCTTAGTGGATCGGGGGACAGAACTCACAGATACGCAGTATTTT,CASRLVDRGTELTDTQYF
TRBV5-1,TRBJ1-1,TRBD1,.,TGCGCCAGCAGCAAACAGGGGGGAACCGGCACTGAAGCTTTCTTT,CASSKQGGTGTEAFF
TRBV19,TRBJ1-2,TRBD1,.,TGTGCCAGTAGTACATGGACAGGGGGAGACTATGGCTACACCTTC,CASSTWTGGDYGYTF
TRBV27,TRBJ2-1,.,.,TGTGCCAGCAGTCTTAGCTTCCTTTGGGATGAGCAGTTCTTC,CASSLSFLWDEQFF
TRBV11-1,TRBJ2-7,TRBD1,.,TGTGCCAGCAGTCAACAGGGGCGTAGCAACGAGCAGTACTTC,CASSQQGRSNEQYF
TRBV7-9,TRBJ1-3,.,.,TGTGCCAGCAGCTCCCTCGGGCCAGGGGCTGGAAACACCATATATTTT,CASSSLGPGAGNTIYF
TRBV24-1,TRBJ1-4,TRBD1,.,TGTGCCACCAGTGAACACCAGGGGGCCGGGACTGAAAAACTGTTTTTT,CATSEHQGAGTEKLFF
TRBV29-1,TRBJ1-2,.,few,TGCAGCGTTGAGGGCAGGGCTAACTATGGCTACACCTTC,CSVEGRANYGYTF
TRBV28,TRBJ1-5,.,.,TGTGCCAGCAGTGTCAGGTTTGGGCAGCCCCAGCATTTT,CASSVRFGQPQHF
TRBV6-4,TRBJ1-6,TRBD1,.,TGTGCCAGCACCCCGACAGGGGGAAGTAGTTCACCCCTCCACTTT,CASTPTGGSSSPLHF
TRBV28,TRBJ2-7,TRBD1,.,TGTGCCAGCAGTTCGACAGGGGCATTATTTCTCCTCTACGAGCAGTACTTC,CASSSTGALFLLYEQYF
TRBV6-5,TRBJ2-2,.,.,TGTGCCATCCGGAGTGGGACCGGGGAGCTGTTTTTT,CAIRSGTGELFF
TRBV6-2/TRBV6-3,TRBJ1-3,.,.,TGTGCCAGCACCCCACAGATCTCTGGAAACACCATATATTTT,CASTPQISGNTIYF
TRBV4-3,TRBJ1-1,TRBD1,.,TGCGCCAGCAGCCAAGTCACAGGGGTGGGAACTGAAGCTTTCTTT,CASSQVTGVGTEAFF
TRBV6-5,TRBJ1-1,.,.,TGTGCCAGCACTCGCGGAAACACTGAAGCTTTCTTT,CASTRGNTEAFF
TRBV19,TRBJ1-1,.,.,TGTGCCAGTACCCACCCCAGGGAGGGTTCGGGGAACACTGAAGCTTTCTTT,CASTHPREGSGNTEAFF
TRBV18,TRBJ2-3,.,once,TGTGCCAGCTCACCACCGGGTAGCCCCGCAGATACGCAGTATTTT,CASSPPGSPADTQYF
TRBV28,TRBJ2-5,.,.,TGTGCCAGCAGTTTCTCACGCTGGGGCCGGATAGAGACCCAGTACTTC,CASSFSRWGRIETQYF
TRBV14,TRBJ2-5,.,.,TGTGCCAGCAGCCAAGAATCCAGGGGATTTATTTTGGGAGAGACCCAGTACTTC,CASSQESRGFILGETQYF
TRBV4-1,TRBJ2-2,TRBD2,.,TGCGCCAGCAGCCAAGATGGGACTAGCTTCGGGGAGCTGTTTTTT,CASSQDGTSFGELFF
TRBV6-5,TRBJ2-1,.,.,TGTGCCAGCAGTTTCCCCACCCGGAATGAGCAGTTCTTC,CASSFPTRNEQFF
TRBV7-9,TRBJ2-1,TRBD2,.,TGTGCCAGCAGCCACTCAGCGGGAGTTTTGAATGAGCAGTTCTTC,CASSHSAGVLNEQFF
TRBV20-1,TRBJ1-2,TRBD1,.,TGCAGTGCTAGGACAGGGCATGGCTACACCTTC,CSARTGHGYTF
TRBV9,TRBJ1-2,.,once,TGTGCCAGCAGCGTAAATTTTTATGGCCCCTATGGCTACACCTTC,CASSVNFYGPYGYTF
TRBV9,TRBJ1-2,.,.,TGTGCCAGCAGCGTAGATGAGGGAAGAAAAAACTATGGCTACACCTTC,CASSVDEGRKNYGYTF
TRBV2,TRBJ1-5,.,.,TGTGCCAGCAGTGAACGGGGGGAAAGGGGCAATCAGCCCCAGCATTTT,CASSERGERGNQPQHF
TRBV4-3,TRBJ2-7,TRBD1,.,TGCGCCAGCAGCCAAGGACGGACAGGGGACCACGAGCAGTACTTC,CASSQGRTGDHEQYF
TRBV2,TRBJ1-5,TRBD1,once,TGTGCCAGCAGTGGACAGGGAGCGGATCAGCCCCAGCATTTT,CASSGQGADQPQHF
TRBV6-6,TRBJ1-1,.,.,TGTGCCAGCAGTTACCCGGAGACGGGCACTGAAGCTTTCTTT,CASSYPETGTEAFF
TRBV7-2,TRBJ2-3,.,.,TGTGCCAGCAGCTTAAGGGGTTGGGGGGTCACAGATACGCAGTATTTT,CASSLRGWGVTDTQYF